The sequence of this T cell receptor (beta chain) was determined in a study of identical twins (TCRdb year 2016). Regarding the research as a whole: TCR alpha and beta repertoires from monozygotic twins, unrelated adults of various ages and cord blood were deep-sequenced to test whether fetal clonotypes persist. Replicate twin experiments were performed at different times using different library preparation protocols to rule out contamination.

Only healthy Caucasian donors were included. Three pairs of female monozygotic twins, all aged roughly 18 to 30 years, made up the twin cohort. Peripheral blood mononuclear cells were the source from which RNA for the TCR libraries was isolated. With respect to this clonotype: Its binding antigen is unknown. Base qualities were left out, and no much larger clone turns up one base away.

What the work shows at the level of the full study, not this receptor alone: Invariant T cells such as MAIT and iNKT could partly confound zero-insertion analyses, although diverse VJ usage argued against such confounding for most clonotypes. Compared with coincidental sharing between unrelated individuals, out-of-frame TCR alpha sequences shared between twins had an excess of sequences with low generation probability. Abundant cord blood beta clonotypes had fewer insertions, young adult naive repertoires showed a similar but weaker trend, and memory repertoires showed no such trend. Because the same donors could not be followed over many years, conclusions were based on cross-sectional statistical analysis. Excess twin sharing in beta out-of-frame sequences was weaker because fewer shared sequences lowered the signal-to-noise ratio. Recombination models systematically underestimated out-of-frame TCR alpha sharing in monozygotic twins but agreed with sharing between unrelated individuals.

The library was prepared using 5' RACE. The data were produced on an Illumina HiSeq 2000. Template switching added a universal primer binding site, and the final cDNA carried a unique molecular identifier that allowed TCR cDNA molecules to be counted accurately. First-strand cDNA for TCR alpha and beta chains was synthesized from specific primers in the conserved constant-segment region. Each cDNA library was double barcoded, with a SMART-Mk sample barcode plus Illumina barcodes, to control for contamination. TruSeq adapter sequences, together with Illumina sample barcodes, were added in two successive PCR steps. The TCR alpha and beta cDNA libraries were sequenced on the Illumina HiSeq platform using custom primers. In the source study's methods: MiGEC was used to process raw reads and extract unique molecular identifiers, and MiXCR was used to find CDR3 positions. Recombination models were inferred per individual with the repgenHMM and IGoR tools using an EM algorithm. Shared clonotypes were analyzed with the tcR package in R, and sharing was normalized by the product of cloneset sizes. To study raw recombination free of thymic and clonal selection effects, out-of-frame nonproductive sequences were analyzed. TCRdb trimmed the raw reads at Q25, called clones with MiXCR and kept productive beta chains. CDR3 protein duplicates are merged, each entry listing the most common genes and DNA. None of the V and J calls come from the authors' own analysis; TCRdb made them. The sample records about 900,000 distinct CDR3 sequences, 9% to 15% of which are singletons. Around 1.5% of the sample goes to the ten largest clones.

The data were also submitted as part of a second study, on yellow fever vaccine responses in identical twins. Per that second paper: According to the authors, in identical twins the way T cells responded to vaccination appeared partly convergent and partly personalized. Focusing on identical twins, the study followed the T cell clones that responded to the vaccine, and did so with precision.

This receptor was obtained from a woman aged 18-30 years in good health. Sequenced material: PBMCs.

The CDR3 protein is CASSQDTDWGVWPDTQYF. The sequenced DNA: TGTGCCAGCAGCCAAGACACCGATTGGGGGGTATGGCCGGATACGCAGTATTTT. The chain links TRBV4-2 with TRBJ2-3; a weak D assignment points to TRBD2 (6 bases agree). Via the germline V gene, CDR1 is LGHNA and CDR2 YNFKEQ. The CDR3 measures 18 amino acids from cysteine to phenylalanine. The only DNA kept is the CDR3, 54 bases in frame from the first base. V loses 0 bases of germline sequence and J loses 6 bases, and the interval between the two ends is 22 bases.